This entry features one T cell receptor (beta chain) sequence. Its target is not known. TCRdb re-derived calls from the reads in MiXCR, one entry per CDR3 protein. The repertoire holds a few hundred thousand distinct CDR3 sequences, with around two fifths as singletons. The data originate from a study of T cell repertoires in cytomegalovirus infection. Study results and caveats: Totalled public TCR beta family frequency picked out people who carried CMV plus the relevant HLA.

Source: cultured PBMCs, taken from culture after CMV antigen stimulation. This TCR was sampled from a human donor in good health (CMV status not recorded). Some clones in this sample may be carry-over from other donors' samples.

In nucleotides, the CDR3 is TGTGCCAGCAGTGGAAGGTTACTCTCTGGAAACACCATATATTTT. This codes for CASSGRLLSGNTIYF. The chain recombines TRBV6-2 or TRBV6-3 with TRBJ1-3; D is unresolved. This CDR3 region has 15 residues. The germline V gene encodes CDR1 MNHEY and CDR2 SVGEGT. V gave up 5 bases and J gave up 0 bases, with 11 bases separating them.